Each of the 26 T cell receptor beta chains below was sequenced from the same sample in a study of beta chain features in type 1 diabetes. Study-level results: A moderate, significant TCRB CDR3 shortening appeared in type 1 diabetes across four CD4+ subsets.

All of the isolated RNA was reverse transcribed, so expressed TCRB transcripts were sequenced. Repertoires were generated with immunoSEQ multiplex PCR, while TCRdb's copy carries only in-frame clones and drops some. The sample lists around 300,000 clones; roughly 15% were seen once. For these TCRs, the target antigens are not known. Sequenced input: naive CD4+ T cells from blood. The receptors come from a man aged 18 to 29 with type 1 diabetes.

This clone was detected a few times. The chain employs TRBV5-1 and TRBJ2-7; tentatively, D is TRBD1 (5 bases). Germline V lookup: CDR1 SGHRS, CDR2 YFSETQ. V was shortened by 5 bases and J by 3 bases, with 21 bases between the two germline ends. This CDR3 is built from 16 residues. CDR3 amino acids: CASSWTTLTPYYEQYF. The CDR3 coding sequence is TGCGCCAGCAGTTGGACAACCCTTACCCCTTACTACGAGCAGTACTTC.

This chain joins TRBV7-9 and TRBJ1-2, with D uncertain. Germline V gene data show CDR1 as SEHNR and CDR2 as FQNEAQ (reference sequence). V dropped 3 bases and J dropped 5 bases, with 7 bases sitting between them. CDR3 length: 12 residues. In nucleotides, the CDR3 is TGTGCCAGCAGCTTGGCGGAGTATGGCTACACCTTC. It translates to CASSLAEYGYTF.

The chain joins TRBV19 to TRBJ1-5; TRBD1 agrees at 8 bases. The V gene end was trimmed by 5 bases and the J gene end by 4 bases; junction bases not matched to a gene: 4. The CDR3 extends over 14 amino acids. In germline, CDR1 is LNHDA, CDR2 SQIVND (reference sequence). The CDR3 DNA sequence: TGTGCCAGTAGTGATGACAGGGGAAATCAGCCCCAGCATTTT. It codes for CASSDDRGNQPQHF.

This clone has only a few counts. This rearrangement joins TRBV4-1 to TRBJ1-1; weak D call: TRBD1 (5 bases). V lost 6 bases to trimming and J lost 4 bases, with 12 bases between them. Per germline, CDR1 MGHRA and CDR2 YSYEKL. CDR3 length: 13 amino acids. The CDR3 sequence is CASRMTGGTEAFF. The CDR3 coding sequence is TGCGCCAGCAGGATGACGGGGGGCACTGAAGCTTTCTTT.

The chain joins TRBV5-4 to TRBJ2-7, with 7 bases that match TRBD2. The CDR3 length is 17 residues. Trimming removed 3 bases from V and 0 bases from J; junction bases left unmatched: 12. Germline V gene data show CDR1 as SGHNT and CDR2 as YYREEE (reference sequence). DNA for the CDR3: TGTGCCAGCAGCTCGGTCCAACTAGCGAAGTGCTCCTACGAGCAGTACTTC. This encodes CASSSVQLAKCSYEQYF.

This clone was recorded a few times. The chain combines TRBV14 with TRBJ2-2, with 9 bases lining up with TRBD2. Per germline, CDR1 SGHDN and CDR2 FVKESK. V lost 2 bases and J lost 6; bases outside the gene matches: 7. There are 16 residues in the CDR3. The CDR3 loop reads CASSQRALAGAGELFF. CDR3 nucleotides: TGTGCCAGCAGCCAACGAGCGTTAGCGGGAGCCGGGGAGCTGTTTTTT. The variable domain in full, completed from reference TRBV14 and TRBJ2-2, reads EAGVTQFPSHSVIEKGQTVTLRCDPISGHDNLYWYRRVMGKEIKFLLHFVKESKQDESGMPNNRFLAERTGGTYSTLKVQPAELEDSGVYFCASSQRALAGAGELFFGEGSRLTVL.

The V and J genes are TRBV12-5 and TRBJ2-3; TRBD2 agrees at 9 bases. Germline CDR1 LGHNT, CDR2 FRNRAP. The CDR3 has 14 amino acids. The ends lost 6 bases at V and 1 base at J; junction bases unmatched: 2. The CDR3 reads CASGTSGGTDTQYF. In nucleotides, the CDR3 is TGTGCTAGTGGGACTAGCGGCGGCACAGATACGCAGTATTTT. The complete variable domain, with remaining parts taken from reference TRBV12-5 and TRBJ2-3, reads DARVTQTPRHKVTEMGQEVTMRCQPILGHNTVFWYRQTMMQGLELLAYFRNRAPLDDSGMPKDRFSAEMPDATLATLKIQPSEPRDSAVYFCASGTSGGTDTQYFGPGTRLTVL.

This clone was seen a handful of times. CDR3 region: CASSRTSSTGELFF. The CDR3, as DNA: TGCGCCAGCAGCCGGACTAGTAGCACCGGGGAGCTGTTTTTT. The chain joins TRBV4-1 to TRBJ2-2; 7 nucleotides line up with TRBD2. This CDR3 is built from 14 residues. CDR1 and CDR2 (germline): MGHRA, YSYEKL. The trim removed 4 bases at V and 4 bases at J, leaving 3 bases unmatched.

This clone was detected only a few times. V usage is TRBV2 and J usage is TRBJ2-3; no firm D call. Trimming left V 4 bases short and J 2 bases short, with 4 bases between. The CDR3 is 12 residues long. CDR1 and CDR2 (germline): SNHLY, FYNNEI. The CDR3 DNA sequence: TGTGCCAGCAGTGCACACACAGATACGCAGTATTTT. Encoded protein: CASSAHTDTQYF.

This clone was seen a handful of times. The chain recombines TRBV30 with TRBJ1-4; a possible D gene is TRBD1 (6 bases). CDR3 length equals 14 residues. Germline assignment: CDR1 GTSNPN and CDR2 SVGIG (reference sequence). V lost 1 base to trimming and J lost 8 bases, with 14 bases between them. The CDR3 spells CAWSATGVGEKLFF. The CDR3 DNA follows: TGTGCCTGGAGTGCGACAGGAGTTGGGGAAAAACTGTTTTTT.

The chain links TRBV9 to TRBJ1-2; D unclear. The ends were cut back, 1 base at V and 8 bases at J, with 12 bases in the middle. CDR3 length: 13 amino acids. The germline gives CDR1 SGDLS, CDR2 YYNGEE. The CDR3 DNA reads TGTGCCAGCAGCGTACCGGATACGGGGGGCTACACCTTC. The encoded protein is CASSVPDTGGYTF.

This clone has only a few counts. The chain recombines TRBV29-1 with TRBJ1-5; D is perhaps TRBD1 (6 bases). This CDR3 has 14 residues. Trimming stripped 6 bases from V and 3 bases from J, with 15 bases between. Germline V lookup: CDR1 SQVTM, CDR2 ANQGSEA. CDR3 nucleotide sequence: TGCAGCGTACTACTTGGACAGCCCAATCAGCCCCAGCATTTT. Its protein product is CSVLLGQPNQPQHF.

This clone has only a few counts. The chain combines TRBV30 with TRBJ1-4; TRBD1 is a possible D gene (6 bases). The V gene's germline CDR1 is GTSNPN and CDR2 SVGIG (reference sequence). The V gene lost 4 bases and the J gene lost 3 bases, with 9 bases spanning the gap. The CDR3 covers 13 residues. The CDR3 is CAWKRTANEKLFF. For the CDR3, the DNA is TGTGCCTGGAAAAGGACAGCTAATGAAAAACTGTTTTTT.

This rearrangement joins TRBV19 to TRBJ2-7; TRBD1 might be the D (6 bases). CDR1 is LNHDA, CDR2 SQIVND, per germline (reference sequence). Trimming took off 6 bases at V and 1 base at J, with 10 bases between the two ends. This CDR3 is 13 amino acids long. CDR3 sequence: CASSPQGSYEQYF. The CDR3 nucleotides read TGTGCCAGTAGCCCTCAGGGGTCCTACGAGCAGTACTTC.

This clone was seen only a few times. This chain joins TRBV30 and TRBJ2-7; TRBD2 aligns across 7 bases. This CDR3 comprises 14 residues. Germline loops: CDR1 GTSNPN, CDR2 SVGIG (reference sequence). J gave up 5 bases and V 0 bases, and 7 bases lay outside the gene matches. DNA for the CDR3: TGTGCCTGGAGTGTACGACTAGCAGTCAACGAGCAGTACTTC. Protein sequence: CAWSVRLAVNEQYF.

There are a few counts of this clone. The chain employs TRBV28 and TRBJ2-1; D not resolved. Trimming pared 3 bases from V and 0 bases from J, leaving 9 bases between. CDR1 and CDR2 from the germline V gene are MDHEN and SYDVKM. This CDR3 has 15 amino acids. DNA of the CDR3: TGTGCCAGCAGTTTTACTGGGCGCTCCTACAATGAGCAGTTCTTC. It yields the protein CASSFTGRSYNEQFF.

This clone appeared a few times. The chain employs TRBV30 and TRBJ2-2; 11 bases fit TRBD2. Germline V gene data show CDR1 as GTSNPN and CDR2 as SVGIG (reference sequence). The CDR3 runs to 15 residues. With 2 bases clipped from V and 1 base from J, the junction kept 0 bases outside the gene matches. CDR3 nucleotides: TGTGCCTGGAGTCTAGCGGGGGGGAACACCGGGGAGCTGTTTTTT. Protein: CAWSLAGGNTGELFF.

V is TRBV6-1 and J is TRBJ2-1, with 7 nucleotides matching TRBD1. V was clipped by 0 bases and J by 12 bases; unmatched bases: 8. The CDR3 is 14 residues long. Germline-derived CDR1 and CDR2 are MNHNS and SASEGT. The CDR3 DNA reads TGTGCCAGCAGTGAAGCGTTCTGGAGACAGGGGCAGTTCTTC. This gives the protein CASSEAFWRQGQFF.

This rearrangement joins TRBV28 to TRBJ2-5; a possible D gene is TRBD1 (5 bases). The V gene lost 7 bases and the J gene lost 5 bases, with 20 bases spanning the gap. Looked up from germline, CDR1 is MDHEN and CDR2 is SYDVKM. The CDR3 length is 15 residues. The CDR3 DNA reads TGTGCCAGCACTAAAGGCCCCTACCCAGGGGAGACCCAGTACTTC. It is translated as CASTKGPYPGETQYF.

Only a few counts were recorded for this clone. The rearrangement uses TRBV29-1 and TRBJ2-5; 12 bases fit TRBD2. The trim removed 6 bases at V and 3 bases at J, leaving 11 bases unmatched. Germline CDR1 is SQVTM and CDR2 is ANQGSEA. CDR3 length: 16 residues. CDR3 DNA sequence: TGCAGCGTCGTACTTACTAGCGGGGGGACGAAAGAGACCCAGTACTTC. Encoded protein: CSVVLTSGGTKETQYF.

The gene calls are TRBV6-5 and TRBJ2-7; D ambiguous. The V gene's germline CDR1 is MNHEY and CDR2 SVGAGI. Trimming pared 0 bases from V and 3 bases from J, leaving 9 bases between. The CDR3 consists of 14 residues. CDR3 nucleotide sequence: TGTGCCAGCAGTTACTCGGCTAGTAACTACGAGCAGTACTTC. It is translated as CASSYSASNYEQYF.

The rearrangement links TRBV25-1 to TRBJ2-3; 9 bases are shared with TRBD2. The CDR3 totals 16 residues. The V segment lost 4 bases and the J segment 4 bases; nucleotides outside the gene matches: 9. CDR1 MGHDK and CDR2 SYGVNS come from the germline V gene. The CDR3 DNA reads TGTGCCAGCAGTGCGGCTAGCGGGAAACAAGCAGATACGCAGTATTTT. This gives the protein CASSAASGKQADTQYF.

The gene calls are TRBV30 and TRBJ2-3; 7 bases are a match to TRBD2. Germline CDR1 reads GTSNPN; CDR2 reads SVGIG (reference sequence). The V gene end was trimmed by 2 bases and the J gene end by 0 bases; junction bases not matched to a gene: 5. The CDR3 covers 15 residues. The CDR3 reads CAWSRASGSTDTQYF. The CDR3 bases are TGTGCCTGGAGTCGCGCTAGCGGCAGCACAGATACGCAGTATTTT. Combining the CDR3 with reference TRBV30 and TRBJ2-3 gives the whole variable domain SQTIHQWPATLVQPVGSPLSLECTVEGTSNPNLYWYRQAAGRGLQLLFYSVGIGQISSEVPQNLSASRPQDRQFILSSKKLLLSDSGFYLCAWSRASGSTDTQYFGPGTRLTVL.

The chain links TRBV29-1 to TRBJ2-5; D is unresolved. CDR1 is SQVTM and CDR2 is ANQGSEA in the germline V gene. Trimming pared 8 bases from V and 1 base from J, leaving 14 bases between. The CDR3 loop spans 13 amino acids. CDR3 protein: CSTVQVLQETQYF. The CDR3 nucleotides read TGCAGCACTGTGCAGGTACTCCAAGAGACCCAGTACTTC.

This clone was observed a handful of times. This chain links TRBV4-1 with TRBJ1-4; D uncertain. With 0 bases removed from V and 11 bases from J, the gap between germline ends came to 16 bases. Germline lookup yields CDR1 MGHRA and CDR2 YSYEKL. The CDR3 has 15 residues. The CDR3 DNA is TGCGCCAGCAGCCAAGAGCAGGCGGGGAGGTTGAAACTGTTTTTT. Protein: CASSQEQAGRLKLFF.

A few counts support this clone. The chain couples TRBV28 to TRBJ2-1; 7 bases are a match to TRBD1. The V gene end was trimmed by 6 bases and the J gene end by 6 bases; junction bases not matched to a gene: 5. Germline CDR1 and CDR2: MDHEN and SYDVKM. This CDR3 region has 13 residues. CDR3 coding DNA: TGTGCCAGCAGCACAGGGGCTCCCAATGAGCAGTTCTTC. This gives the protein CASSTGAPNEQFF.